This TCR beta chain was profiled in a study of human thymus T cells. All available leukocytes, rather than a set cell count, yielded the blood DNA. Trimming at V came to 9 bases and at J to 10 bases, leaving 10 bases not matched to a gene. CDR1 is MNHEY, CDR2 SVGAGI, per germline. The CDR3 is made up of 13 amino acids. Repertoires were generated with immunoSEQ multiplex PCR, while TCRdb's copy carries only in-frame clones and drops some. This sample yields about 46,000 clones, of which around 93% are seen a single time; roughly 0.16% belongs to the top ten. The sequenced material came from blood. The chain couples TRBV6-5 to TRBJ2-1; 9 bases are a match to TRBD2. This TCR was recovered from a girl under three years old with a congenital heart defect but otherwise immunologically healthy. DNA for the CDR3: TGTGCCAGTGCTTCTAGCGGGATTTGGGAGCAGTTCTTC. Amino acids: CASASSGIWEQFF.